This note documents a single T cell receptor (beta chain) sequence. Trimming cost V 3 bases and J 5 bases, with 14 bases left between them. The CDR3 sequence is 15 residues long. The germline gives CDR1 LNHNV, CDR2 YYDKDF (reference sequence). This record belongs to a study of CD8 T cells in Susac syndrome. The multiple sclerosis controls comprised treatment-naive patients whose relapsing-remitting disease was stable or active. The CD8+ and CD4+ T cells were isolated magnetically using a negative isolation approach, whereas the TEMRA cells were enriched by FACS. A quantity of roughly 0.5 to 1 ug RNA underwent reverse transcription using random hexamers. Amplification of TCR beta CDR3 was carried out by immunoSEQ multiplex PCR, which covered 54 Vbeta and 13 Jbeta segments. One entry per CDR3 protein, called by TCRdb with MiXCR from the immunoSEQ multiplex PCR reads. The sample holds fewer than 350,000 distinct CDR3 sequences, approximately 85% seen once.

The chain links TRBV15 to TRBJ2-1; D may correspond to TRBD1 or TRBD2 (5 bases each). The sample was CD8+ T cells from PBMCs. This TCR was recovered from a human donor with multiple sclerosis. CDR3 nucleotides: TGTGCCACCAGCAGGGGTTGGGGGTTGAACAATGAGCAGTTCTTC. It codes for CATSRGWGLNNEQFF.